Listed below are T cell receptor beta chains from one sample, sequenced in a study of T cell repertoires in cytomegalovirus infection. TCRdb passed the reads through MiXCR, listing each CDR3 protein once. The repertoire holds about 350,000 distinct CDR3 sequences, with about 32% as singletons. For these TCRs, the target antigens are not known. The source material was cultured PBMCs, sampled from culture after CMV antigen stimulation. The receptors derive from a human donor in good health (CMV status not recorded). Some clones in this sample may be carry-over from other donors' samples. The CDR3 runs from the conserved cysteine through the conserved F or W. The D gene is left open where the match is weak. Only part of the rows carry a size: once, few, many, or a class if the clone is expanded.

TRBJ1-5	TRBV7-2	many	TRBD1	TGTGCCAGCAGCTTGCAGGGGGGTGATCAGCCCCAGCATTTT	CASSLQGGDQPQHF
TRBJ2-1	TRBV5-1	.	TRBD2	TGCGCCAGCAGCTGGGGACTAGCGCGGAGCTCCTACAATGAGCAGTTCTTC	CASSWGLARSSYNEQFF
TRBJ1-4	TRBV30	.	.	TGTGCCTGGAGTGCACATCAGTCGGGTAATGAAAAACTGTTTTTT	CAWSAHQSGNEKLFF
TRBJ2-1	TRBV7-6	few	.	TGTGCCAGCACGACGGGAGCGAATGAGCAGTTCTTC	CASTTGANEQFF
TRBJ1-1	TRBV7-8	many	.	TGTGCCAGCAGCTCCCTAGAGCAGGGAGCCGACACTGAAGCTTTCTTT	CASSSLEQGADTEAFF
TRBJ2-3	TRBV24-1	.	.	TGTGCCACCAGTGTCTTGGATACGCAGTATTTT	CATSVLDTQYF
TRBJ1-1	TRBV20-1	.	.	TGCAGTGCTAGGAAGATAGCGGGCACTGAAGCTTTCTTT	CSARKIAGTEAFF
TRBJ2-1	TRBV4-1	.	TRBD2	TGCGCCAGCAGCCAAGAACTAGCGGGAGGGGGCTTCGAGCAGTTCTTC	CASSQELAGGGFEQFF
TRBJ2-2	TRBV7-9	few	.	TGTGCCAGCAGCTTTTCCCCCCCCACCGGGGAGCTGTTTTTT	CASSFSPPTGELFF
TRBJ2-3	TRBV20-1	once	.	TGCAGTGCTTGGACTAGGGGGACAGATACGCAGTATTTT	CSAWTRGTDTQYF
TRBJ1-4	TRBV28	.	.	TGTGCCAGCAGTTTTATCCCACAGGCTGCCAATGAAAAACTGTTTTTT	CASSFIPQAANEKLFF
TRBJ2-2	TRBV24-1	.	.	TGTGCCACCAGTGCCCCGGGACTCAACACCGGGGAGCTGTTTTTT	CATSAPGLNTGELFF